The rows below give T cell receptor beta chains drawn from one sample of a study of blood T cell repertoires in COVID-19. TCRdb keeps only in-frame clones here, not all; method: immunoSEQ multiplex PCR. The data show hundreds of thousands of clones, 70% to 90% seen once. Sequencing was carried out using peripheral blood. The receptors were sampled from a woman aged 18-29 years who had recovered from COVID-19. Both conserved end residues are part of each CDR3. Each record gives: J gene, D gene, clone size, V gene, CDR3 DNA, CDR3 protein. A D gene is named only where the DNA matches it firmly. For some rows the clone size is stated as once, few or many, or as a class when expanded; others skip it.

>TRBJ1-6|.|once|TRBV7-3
TGTGCCAGCAGCTTAACGGCCACCTATAATTCACCCCTCCACTTT
CASSLTATYNSPLHF
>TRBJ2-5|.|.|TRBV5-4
TGTGCCAGCAGCTTGGCCGTATCAGAAGAGACCCAGTACTTC
CASSLAVSEETQYF
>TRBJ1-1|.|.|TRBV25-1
TGTGCCACCTCTACCGGTCCGAACACTGAAGCTTTCTTT
CATSTGPNTEAFF
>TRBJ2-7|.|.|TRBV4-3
TGCGCCAGCAGCCAAGTGTGGACTATTACCCACTTCGAGCAGTACTTC
CASSQVWTITHFEQYF
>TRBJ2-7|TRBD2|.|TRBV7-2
TGTGCCAGCAGCTTAGAGGCGGGAGCGGTCTACGAGCAGTACTTC
CASSLEAGAVYEQYF
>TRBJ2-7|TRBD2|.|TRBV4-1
TGCGCCAGCAGCCTTAGCGGGAGCGGCTACGAGCAGTACTTC
CASSLSGSGYEQYF
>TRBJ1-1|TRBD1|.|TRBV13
TGTGCCAGCAGATTCACAGGGGGCGGCACTGAAGCTTTCTTT
CASRFTGGGTEAFF
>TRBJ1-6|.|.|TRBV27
TGTGCCAGCACTAGAGTTGTGGGTGCGTCACCCCTCCACTTT
CASTRVVGASPLHF
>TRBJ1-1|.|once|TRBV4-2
TGTGCCAGCAGCCCAGAGCGAGGATCGGGGAACACTGAAGCTTTCTTT
CASSPERGSGNTEAFF
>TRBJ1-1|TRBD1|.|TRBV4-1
TGCGCCAGCAGCCAAGTCGGGACAGGGACTGAAGCTTTCTTT
CASSQVGTGTEAFF
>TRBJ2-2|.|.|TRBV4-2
TGTGCCAGCAGCCAAGATGCAGTCACCGGGGAGCTGTTTTTT
CASSQDAVTGELFF
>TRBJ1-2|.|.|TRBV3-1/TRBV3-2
TGTGCCAGCAGCCAAAACATTGGAGTAGGAGGTGGCTACACCTTC
CASSQNIGVGGGYTF
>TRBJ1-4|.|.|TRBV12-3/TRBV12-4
TGTGCCAGCCGGGACTATAATGAAAAACTGTTTTTT
CASRDYNEKLFF
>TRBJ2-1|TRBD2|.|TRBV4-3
TGCGCCAGCAGCCAGACCGCCGGGACTAGCGAATACAATGAGCAGTTCTTC
CASSQTAGTSEYNEQFF
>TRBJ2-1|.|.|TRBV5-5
TGTGCCAGCAGCTTGGGGCCCGGACAGCCCAGCTCCTACAATGAGCAGTTCTTC
CASSLGPGQPSSYNEQFF
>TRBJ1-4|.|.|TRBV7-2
TGTGCCAGCAGCCCCCAGGTTGCAACTAATGAAAAACTGTTTTTT
CASSPQVATNEKLFF
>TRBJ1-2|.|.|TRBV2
TGTGCCAGCATACCGGGACAAACTAACTATGGCTACACCTTC
CASIPGQTNYGYTF
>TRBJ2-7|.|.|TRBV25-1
TGTGCCAGCAGTGAGACCCACACTAGCTACGAGCAGTACTTC
CASSETHTSYEQYF
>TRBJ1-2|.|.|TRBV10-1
TGCGCCAGCAGTCCGTCAGGAAACTATGGCTACACCTTC
CASSPSGNYGYTF
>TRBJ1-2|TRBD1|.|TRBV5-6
TGTGCCAGCAGCTGGGACAGGCCAAACTATGGCTACACCTTC
CASSWDRPNYGYTF
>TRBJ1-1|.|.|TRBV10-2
TGCGCCAGCAGTCCAGGGGTTTTCACTGAAGCTTTCTTT
CASSPGVFTEAFF